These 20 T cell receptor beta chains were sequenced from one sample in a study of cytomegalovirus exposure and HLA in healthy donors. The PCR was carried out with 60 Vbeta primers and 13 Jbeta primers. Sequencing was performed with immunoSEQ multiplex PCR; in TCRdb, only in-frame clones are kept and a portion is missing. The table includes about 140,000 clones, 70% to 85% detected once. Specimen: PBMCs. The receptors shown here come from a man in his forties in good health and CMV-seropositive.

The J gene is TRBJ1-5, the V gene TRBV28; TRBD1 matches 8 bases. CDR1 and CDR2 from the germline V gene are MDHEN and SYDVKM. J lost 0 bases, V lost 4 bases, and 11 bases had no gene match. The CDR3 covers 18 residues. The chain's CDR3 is CASSSPPGQDYSNQPQHF. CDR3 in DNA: TGTGCCAGCAGTTCCCCACCGGGACAGGATTATAGCAATCAGCCCCAGCATTTT.

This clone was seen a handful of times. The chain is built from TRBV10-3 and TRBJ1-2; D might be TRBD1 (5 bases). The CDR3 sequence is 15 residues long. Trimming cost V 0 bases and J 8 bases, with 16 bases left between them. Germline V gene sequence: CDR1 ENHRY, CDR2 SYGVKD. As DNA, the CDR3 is TGTGCCATCAGTGAGTCGGATAGGGGATCGAGCGGCTACACCTTC. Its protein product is CAISESDRGSSGYTF.

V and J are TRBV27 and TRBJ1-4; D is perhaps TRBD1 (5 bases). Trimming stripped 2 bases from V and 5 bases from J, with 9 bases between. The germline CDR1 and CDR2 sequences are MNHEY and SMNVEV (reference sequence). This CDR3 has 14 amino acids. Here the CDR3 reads CASSLAGANEKLFF. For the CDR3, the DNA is TGTGCCAGCAGTTTAGCTGGGGCCAATGAAAAACTGTTTTTT.

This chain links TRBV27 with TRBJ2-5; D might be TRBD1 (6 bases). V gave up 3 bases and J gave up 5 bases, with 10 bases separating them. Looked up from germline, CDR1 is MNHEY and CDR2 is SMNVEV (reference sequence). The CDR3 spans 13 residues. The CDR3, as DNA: TGTGCCAGCAGTTTCATGAGGGGGGAGACCCAGTACTTC. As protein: CASSFMRGETQYF.

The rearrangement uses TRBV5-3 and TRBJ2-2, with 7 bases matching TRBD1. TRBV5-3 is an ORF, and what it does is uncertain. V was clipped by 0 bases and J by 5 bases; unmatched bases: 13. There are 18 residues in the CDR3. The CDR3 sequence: CARSLARGRIGKTGELFF. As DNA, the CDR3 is TGTGCCAGAAGCTTGGCAAGGGGGCGCATAGGGAAGACCGGGGAGCTGTTTTTT.

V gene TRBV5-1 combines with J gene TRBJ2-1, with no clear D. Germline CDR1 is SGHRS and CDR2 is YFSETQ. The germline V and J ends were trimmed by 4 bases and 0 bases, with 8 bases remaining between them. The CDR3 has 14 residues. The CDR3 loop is CASSGGNSYNEQFF. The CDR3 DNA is TGCGCCAGCAGCGGCGGAAACTCCTACAATGAGCAGTTCTTC.

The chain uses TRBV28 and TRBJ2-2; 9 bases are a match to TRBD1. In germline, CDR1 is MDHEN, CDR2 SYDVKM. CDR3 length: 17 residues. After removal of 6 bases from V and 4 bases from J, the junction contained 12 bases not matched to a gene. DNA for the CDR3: TGTGCCAGCAGCCTCTCCCGGGGGACAGGGTCCACCGGGGAGCTGTTTTTT. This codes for CASSLSRGTGSTGELFF.

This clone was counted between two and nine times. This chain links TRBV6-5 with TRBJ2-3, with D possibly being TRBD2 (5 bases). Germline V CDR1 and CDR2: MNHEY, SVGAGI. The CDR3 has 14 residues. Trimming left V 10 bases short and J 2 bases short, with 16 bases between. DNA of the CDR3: TGTGCCACCTCTCAGTCAGCGGCCACAGATACGCAGTATTTT. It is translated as CATSQSAATDTQYF.

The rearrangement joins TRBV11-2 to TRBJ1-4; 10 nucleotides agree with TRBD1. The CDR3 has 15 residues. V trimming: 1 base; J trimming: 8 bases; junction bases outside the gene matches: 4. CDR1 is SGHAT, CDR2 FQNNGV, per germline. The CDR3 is CASSLAPGQGEKLFF. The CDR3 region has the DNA TGTGCCAGCAGCTTAGCCCCGGGACAGGGGGAAAAACTGTTTTTT.

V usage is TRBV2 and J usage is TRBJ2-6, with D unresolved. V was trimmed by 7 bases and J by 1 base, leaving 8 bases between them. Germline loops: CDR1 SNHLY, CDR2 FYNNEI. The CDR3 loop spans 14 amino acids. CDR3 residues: CASIVESGANVLTF. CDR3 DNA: TGTGCCAGCATAGTCGAGTCTGGGGCCAACGTCCTGACTTTC. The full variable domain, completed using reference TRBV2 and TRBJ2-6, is EPEVTQTPSHQVTQMGQEVILRCVPISNHLYFYWYRQILGQKVEFLVSFYNNEISEKSEIFDDQFSVERPDGSNFTLKIRSTKLEDSAMYFCASIVESGANVLTFGAGSRLTVL.

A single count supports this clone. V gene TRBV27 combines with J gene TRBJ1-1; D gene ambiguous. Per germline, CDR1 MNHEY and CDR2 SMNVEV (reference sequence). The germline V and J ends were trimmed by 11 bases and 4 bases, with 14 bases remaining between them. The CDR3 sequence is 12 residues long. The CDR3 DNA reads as TGTGCCCCCCCGAGGAGGGCCACTGAAGCTTTCTTT. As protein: CAPPRRATEAFF.

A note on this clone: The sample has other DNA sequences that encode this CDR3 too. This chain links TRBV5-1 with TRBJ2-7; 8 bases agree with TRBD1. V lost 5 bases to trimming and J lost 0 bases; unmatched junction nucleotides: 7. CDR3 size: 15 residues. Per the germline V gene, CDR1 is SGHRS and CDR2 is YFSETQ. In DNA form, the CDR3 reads TGCGCCAGCAGTCTAGGGACAGGCAGCTCCTACGAGCAGTACTTC. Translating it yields CASSLGTGSSYEQYF.

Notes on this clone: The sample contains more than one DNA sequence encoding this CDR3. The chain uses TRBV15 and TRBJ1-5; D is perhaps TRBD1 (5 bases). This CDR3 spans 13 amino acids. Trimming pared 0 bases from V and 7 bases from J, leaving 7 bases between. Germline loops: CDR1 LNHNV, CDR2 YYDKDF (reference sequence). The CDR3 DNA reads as TGTGCCACCAGCAGAGATAGGGGACAGCCCCAGCATTTT. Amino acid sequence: CATSRDRGQPQHF.

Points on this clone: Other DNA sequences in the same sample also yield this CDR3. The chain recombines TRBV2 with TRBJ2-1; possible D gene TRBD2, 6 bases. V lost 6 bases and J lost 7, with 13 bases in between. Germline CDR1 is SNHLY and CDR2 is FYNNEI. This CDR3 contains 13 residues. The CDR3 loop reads CASRAGTLNEQFF. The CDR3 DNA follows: TGTGCCAGCAGGGCCGGGACTTTGAATGAGCAGTTCTTC.

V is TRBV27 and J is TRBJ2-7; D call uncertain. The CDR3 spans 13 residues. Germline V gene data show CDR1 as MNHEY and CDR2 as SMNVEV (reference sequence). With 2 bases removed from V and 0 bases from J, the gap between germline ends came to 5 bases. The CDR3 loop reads CASSLTSSYEQYF. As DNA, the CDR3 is TGTGCCAGCAGTTTAACCAGCTCCTACGAGCAGTACTTC.

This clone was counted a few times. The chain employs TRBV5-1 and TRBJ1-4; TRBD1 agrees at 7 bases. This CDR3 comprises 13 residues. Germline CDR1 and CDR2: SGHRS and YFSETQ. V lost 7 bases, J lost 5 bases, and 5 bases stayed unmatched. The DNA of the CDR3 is TGCGCCAGCGCCGAACAGGGGAATGAAAAACTGTTTTTT. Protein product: CASAEQGNEKLFF.

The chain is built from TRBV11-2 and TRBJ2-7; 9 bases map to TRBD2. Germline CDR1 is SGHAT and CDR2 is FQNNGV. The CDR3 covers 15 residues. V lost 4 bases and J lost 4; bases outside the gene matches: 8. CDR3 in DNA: TGTGCCAGCAGCTCCAATAGCGGGAGCGGATACGAGCAGTACTTC. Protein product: CASSSNSGSGYEQYF.

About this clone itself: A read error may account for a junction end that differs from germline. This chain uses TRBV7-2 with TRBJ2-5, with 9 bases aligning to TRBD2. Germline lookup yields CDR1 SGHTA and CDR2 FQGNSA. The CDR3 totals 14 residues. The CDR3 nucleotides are TGTGCCAGCAACTTAGCGGGAGTCTCGGGGACCCAGTACTTC. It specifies CASNLAGVSGTQYF. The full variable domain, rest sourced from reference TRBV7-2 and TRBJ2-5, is GAGVSQSPSNKVTEKGKDVELRCDPISGHTALYWYRQSLGQGLEFLIYFQGNSAPDKSGLPSDRFSAERTGGSVSTLTIQRTQQEDSAVYLCASNLAGVSGTQYFGPGTRLLVL.

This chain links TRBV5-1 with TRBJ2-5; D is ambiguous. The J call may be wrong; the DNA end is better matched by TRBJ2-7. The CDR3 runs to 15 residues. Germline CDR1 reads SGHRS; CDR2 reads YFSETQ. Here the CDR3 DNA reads TGCGCCAGCAGCTTAATCTCGGGTCCCTCCTACGAGCAGTACTTC. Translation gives CASSLISGPSYEQYF.

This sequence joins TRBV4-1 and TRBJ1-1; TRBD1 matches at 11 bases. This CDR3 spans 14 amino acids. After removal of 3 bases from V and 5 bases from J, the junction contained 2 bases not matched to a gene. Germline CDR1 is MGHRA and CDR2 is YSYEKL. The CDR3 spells CASSHGTGGTEAFF. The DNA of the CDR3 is TGCGCCAGCAGCCACGGGACAGGGGGTACTGAAGCTTTCTTT.